Following are 2 T cell receptor beta chains from one sample sequenced in a study of cytomegalovirus exposure and HLA in healthy donors. Primers included in the PCR were 60 Vbeta and 13 Jbeta primers. Produced via immunoSEQ multiplex PCR; TCRdb's table is partial and in-frame only. The repertoire holds some 200,000 clones, with around 80% as singletons. The sequenced sample consisted of PBMCs. These receptors were obtained from a woman under 40 in good health and CMV-seropositive.

The rearrangement links TRBV29-1 to TRBJ1-1; tentative D call: TRBD1 (5 bases). Germline assignment: CDR1 SQVTM and CDR2 ANQGSEA. Trimming removed 6 bases at V and 4 bases at J, with 18 bases between. The CDR3 is 14 residues long. The CDR3 region is CSVRDSRLGTEAFF. The CDR3 coding sequence is TGCAGCGTCCGGGACTCCCGGCTGGGCACTGAAGCTTTCTTT.

V usage is TRBV15 and J usage is TRBJ1-5, with unresolved D. Per the germline V gene, CDR1 is LNHNV and CDR2 is YYDKDF (reference sequence). The CDR3 contains 13 residues. Trimming removed 2 bases at V and 5 bases at J, with 7 bases between. The CDR3 region is CATSRQVDQPQHF. The CDR3 DNA is TGTGCCACCAGCAGACAGGTAGATCAGCCCCAGCATTTT.